These T cell receptor beta chains were read from a single sample in a study of metastatic and nonmetastatic thyroid tumors. TCRdb re-analyzed the PCR reads using MiXCR. The sample has about 40,000 clones, about 16% seen once. Sequenced material: blood. These TCRs come from a female donor with papillary thyroid cancer or a benign thyroid nodule (not recorded which). Some clones in this sample may be carry-over from other donors' samples. The CDR3 runs from the conserved cysteine through the conserved F or W. Fields, in order: J gene, V gene, clone size, D gene, CDR3 DNA, CDR3 protein. D genes are given only for firm matches. A clone size is listed for some rows: how often the clone was seen (once, few, many), or a class if it is expanded.

j_call: TRBJ2-1
v_call: TRBV20-1
clone_size: -
d_call: TRBD2
cdr3_nt: TGCAGTCTTGACGTGACTAGCGTCGAGCAGTTCTTC
cdr3_aa: CSLDVTSVEQFF

j_call: TRBJ2-7
v_call: TRBV20-1
clone_size: many
d_call: -
cdr3_nt: TGCAGTGCTAGAGTCAGCGGGACAAAGTCCTACGAGCAGTACTTC
cdr3_aa: CSARVSGTKSYEQYF

j_call: TRBJ1-2
v_call: TRBV6-4
clone_size: many
d_call: -
cdr3_nt: TGTGCCAGCAGTGATCGGGCCAGGGAGGGAGGCTACACCTTC
cdr3_aa: CASSDRAREGGYTF

j_call: TRBJ1-2
v_call: TRBV9
clone_size: many
d_call: -
cdr3_nt: TGTGCCAGCAGCGTAGCAGGCAGGGGCGGTGGCTATGGCTACACCTTC
cdr3_aa: CASSVAGRGGGYGYTF

j_call: TRBJ2-7
v_call: TRBV5-5
clone_size: many
d_call: -
cdr3_nt: TGTGCCAGCAGCGATCGTTACGAGCAGTACTTC
cdr3_aa: CASSDRYEQYF

j_call: TRBJ2-7
v_call: TRBV10-3
clone_size: many
d_call: -
cdr3_nt: TGTGCCATCAGTGAAGACAAATCCTACGAGCAGTACTTC
cdr3_aa: CAISEDKSYEQYF

j_call: TRBJ1-5
v_call: TRBV28
clone_size: many
d_call: -
cdr3_nt: TGTGCCAGCAGTTTACAGGTTCAGCCCCAGCATTTT
cdr3_aa: CASSLQVQPQHF

j_call: TRBJ1-5
v_call: TRBV11-2
clone_size: -
d_call: -
cdr3_nt: TGTGCCAGCAGCTTAGGGGGGGGACTAGTCAATCAGCCCCAGCATTTT
cdr3_aa: CASSLGGGLVNQPQHF

j_call: TRBJ2-7
v_call: TRBV7-8
clone_size: many
d_call: TRBD2
cdr3_nt: TGTGCCAGCGAGGCGCGGGAGGGGACCTACGAGCAGTACTTC
cdr3_aa: CASEAREGTYEQYF

j_call: TRBJ1-2
v_call: TRBV6-4
clone_size: many
d_call: TRBD1
cdr3_nt: TGTGCCAGCAGTGCCCCGACAGGGAAGAGGGATGGCTACACCTTC
cdr3_aa: CASSAPTGKRDGYTF

j_call: TRBJ1-1
v_call: TRBV18
clone_size: many
d_call: TRBD1
cdr3_nt: TGTGCCAGCTCACTACGGCAGGGGGCCGGGAACACTGAAGCTTTCTTT
cdr3_aa: CASSLRQGAGNTEAFF

j_call: TRBJ2-5
v_call: TRBV6-1
clone_size: few
d_call: TRBD2
cdr3_nt: TGTGCCAGCCACTCACCGGGACTAGGCCAAGAGACCCAGTACTTC
cdr3_aa: CASHSPGLGQETQYF

j_call: TRBJ2-1
v_call: TRBV14
clone_size: many
d_call: -
cdr3_nt: TGTGCCAGCAGCCATGGCGCCGAGCAGTTCTTC
cdr3_aa: CASSHGAEQFF

j_call: TRBJ2-6
v_call: TRBV4-1
clone_size: -
d_call: -
cdr3_nt: TGCGCCAGCAGCATGATCGTATCTGGGGCCAACGTCCTGACTTTC
cdr3_aa: CASSMIVSGANVLTF

j_call: TRBJ1-1
v_call: TRBV30
clone_size: -
d_call: -
cdr3_nt: TGTGCCTGGAGTGTAGAGGGGACCAAAGCTTTCTTT
cdr3_aa: CAWSVEGTKAFF

j_call: TRBJ1-2
v_call: TRBV6-1
clone_size: few
d_call: -
cdr3_nt: TGTGTCAGCGGGAGGGGACATCCACCCAGGGGCTACACCTTC
cdr3_aa: CVSGRGHPPRGYTF

j_call: TRBJ2-7
v_call: TRBV20-1
clone_size: many
d_call: TRBD2
cdr3_nt: TGCAGTGCTCAGACTAGCTACCACGAGCAGTACTTC
cdr3_aa: CSAQTSYHEQYF

j_call: TRBJ2-1
v_call: TRBV6-6
clone_size: many
d_call: TRBD2
cdr3_nt: TGTGCCAGCAGTTACTCGGGACTAGCGGGAGCATATAGTGAGCAGTTCTTC
cdr3_aa: CASSYSGLAGAYSEQFF

j_call: TRBJ2-5
v_call: TRBV3-1
clone_size: many
d_call: -
cdr3_nt: TGTGCCAGCAGCCAAGATCTTACAGCCCAAGAGACCCAGTACTTC
cdr3_aa: CASSQDLTAQETQYF

j_call: TRBJ2-5
v_call: TRBV28
clone_size: many
d_call: -
cdr3_nt: TGTGCCAGCAGTCCCCGGTCAGGGTGGGAGACCCAGTACTTC
cdr3_aa: CASSPRSGWETQYF